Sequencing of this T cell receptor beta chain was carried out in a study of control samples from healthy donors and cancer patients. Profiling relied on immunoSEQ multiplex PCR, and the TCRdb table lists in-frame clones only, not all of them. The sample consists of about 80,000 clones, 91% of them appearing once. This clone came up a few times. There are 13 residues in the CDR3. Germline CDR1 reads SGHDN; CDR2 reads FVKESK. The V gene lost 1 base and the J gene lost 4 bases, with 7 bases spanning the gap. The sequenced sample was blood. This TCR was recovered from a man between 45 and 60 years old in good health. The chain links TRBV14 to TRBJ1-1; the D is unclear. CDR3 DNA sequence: TGTGCCAGCAGCCAAGGGGTATCCACTGAAGCTTTCTTT. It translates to CASSQGVSTEAFF.